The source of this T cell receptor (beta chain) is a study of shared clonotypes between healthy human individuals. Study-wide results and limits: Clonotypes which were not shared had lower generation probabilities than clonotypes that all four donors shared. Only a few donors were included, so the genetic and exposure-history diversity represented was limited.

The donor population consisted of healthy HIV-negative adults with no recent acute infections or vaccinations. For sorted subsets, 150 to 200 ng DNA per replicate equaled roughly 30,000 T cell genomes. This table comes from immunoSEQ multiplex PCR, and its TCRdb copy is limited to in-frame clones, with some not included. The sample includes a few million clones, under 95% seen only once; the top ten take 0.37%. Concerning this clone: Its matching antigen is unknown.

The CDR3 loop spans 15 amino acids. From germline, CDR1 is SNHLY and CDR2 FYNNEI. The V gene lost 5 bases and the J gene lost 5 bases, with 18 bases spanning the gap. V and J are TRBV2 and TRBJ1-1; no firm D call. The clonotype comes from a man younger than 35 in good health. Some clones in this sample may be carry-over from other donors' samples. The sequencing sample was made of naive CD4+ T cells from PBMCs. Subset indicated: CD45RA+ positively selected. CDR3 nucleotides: TGTGCCAGCAGTCAATGGGGAAGGGATGGGACTGAAGCTTTCTTT. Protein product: CASSQWGRDGTEAFF.